The 20 T cell receptor beta chains below all came from one sample that was sequenced in a study of technical replicates of blood from a few donors. Only in-frame clones appear in the TCRdb table, and some are missing; sequencing was by immunoSEQ multiplex PCR. The sample consists of tens of thousands of clones, around 95% of them appearing once. The sample taken for sequencing was T cells isolated from PBMCs. Receptors originate from a human donor in good health.

This chain links TRBV4-1 with TRBJ2-3; a weak D match, TRBD1 (6 bases). Germline V gives CDR1 MGHRA, CDR2 YSYEKL. There are 15 residues in the CDR3. V lost 5 bases to trimming and J lost 3 bases, with 15 bases between them. The CDR3, as DNA: TGCGCCAGCAGCTACCCAGGGGAGTTGACAGATACGCAGTATTTT. Translated, it gives CASSYPGELTDTQYF.

The rearrangement links TRBV28 to TRBJ1-3; no firm D call. Deletions cut 3 bases from V and 10 bases from J, with 13 bases between. The CDR3 totals 13 residues. The germline CDR1 and CDR2 sequences are MDHEN and SYDVKM. The CDR3 loop reads CASSLPDSITIYF. The CDR3 bases are TGTGCCAGCAGTTTGCCAGACTCAATAACCATATATTTT.

The V gene is TRBV6-6, the J gene TRBJ2-7; D call uncertain. CDR3 length: 13 amino acids. Germline loops: CDR1 MNHNY, CDR2 SVGAGI (reference sequence). V gave up 4 bases and J gave up 0 bases, with 7 bases separating them. The CDR3 DNA sequence: TGTGCCAGCAGTTTCTATAGCTCCTACGAGCAGTACTTC. This codes for CASSFYSSYEQYF.

The chain employs TRBV18 and TRBJ2-1; the D is unclear. Germline V CDR1 and CDR2: KGHSH, LQKENI. This CDR3 comprises 13 residues. Trimming took off 1 base at V and 5 bases at J, with 6 bases between the two ends. CDR3 protein: CASSPRRNNEQFF. CDR3 sequence (DNA): TGTGCCAGCTCACCACGGCGGAACAATGAGCAGTTCTTC. The whole variable domain, filled in from reference TRBV18 and TRBJ2-1, reads NAGVMQNPRHLVRRRGQEARLRCSPMKGHSHVYWYRQLPEEGLKFMVYLQKENIIDESGMPKERFSAEFPKEGPSILRIQQVVRGDSAAYFCASSPRRNNEQFFGPGTRLTVL.

This rearrangement joins TRBV6-1 to TRBJ2-1; 7 bases fit TRBD2. This CDR3 has 17 residues. The V and J ends lost 0 bases and 3 bases, in that order; junction bases with no gene match: 8. Looked up from germline, CDR1 is MNHNS and CDR2 is SASEGT. The CDR3 spells CASSEARAGAGYNEQFF. The DNA of the CDR3 is TGTGCCAGCAGTGAAGCGAGGGCGGGAGCGGGCTACAATGAGCAGTTCTTC.

J is TRBJ2-7 and V is TRBV15; 8 nucleotides agree with TRBD1. The CDR3 has 17 amino acids. V trimming: 0 bases; J trimming: 2 bases; junction bases outside the gene matches: 9. The germline V gene has CDR1 LNHNV and CDR2 YYDKDF (reference sequence). The CDR3 DNA sequence: TGTGCCACCAGCAGAGAGCTCTCCGGGACAGGTGCCTACGAGCAGTACTTC. This gives the protein CATSRELSGTGAYEQYF.

The V gene is TRBV5-5, the J gene TRBJ1-4, with 7 bases matching TRBD1. The CDR3 extends over 16 amino acids. V shed 1 base and J 4 bases; nucleotides not matched to a gene: 7. CDR1 is SGHKS, CDR2 YYEKEE, per germline (reference sequence). The CDR3 sequence is CASSLSRDSFNEKLFF. Here the CDR3 DNA reads TGTGCCAGCAGCTTGTCCCGGGACAGCTTTAATGAAAAACTGTTTTTT.

The gene calls are TRBV28 and TRBJ2-7, with 12 bases fitting TRBD2. CDR1 and CDR2 (germline): MDHEN, SYDVKM. This CDR3 contains 18 residues. Unmatched junction bases numbered 13, after V lost 6 bases and J lost 1 base. CDR3 in amino acids: CASRTIGLAGKISYEQYF. The CDR3 nucleotides are TGTGCCAGCAGGACAATAGGACTAGCGGGAAAGATTTCCTACGAGCAGTACTTC.

This chain joins TRBV2 and TRBJ1-6; 9 bases are a match to TRBD1. CDR3 length: 14 residues. Germline CDR1 and CDR2: SNHLY and FYNNEI. The V segment lost 9 bases and the J segment 3 bases; nucleotides outside the gene matches: 3. The chain's CDR3 is CARQGANYNSPLHF. CDR3 DNA sequence: TGTGCCAGACAGGGGGCGAACTATAATTCACCCCTCCACTTT.

The chain has TRBV27 and TRBJ1-4, with D maybe TRBD1 (6 bases). V dropped 8 bases and J dropped 0 bases, with 13 bases sitting between them. The CDR3 runs 15 residues. Germline CDR1 is MNHEY and CDR2 is SMNVEV (reference sequence). The CDR3 DNA sequence: TGTGCCAGCGCCAGGACAGTTGCAACTAATGAAAAACTGTTTTTT. It codes for CASARTVATNEKLFF.

The V gene is TRBV2, the J gene TRBJ1-1; weak D call: TRBD1 (5 bases). CDR3 length equals 14 residues. The V and J ends lost 1 base and 5 bases respectively, with 11 bases between them. From germline, CDR1 is SNHLY and CDR2 FYNNEI. CDR3 in amino acids: CASSEGRGSTEAFF. The CDR3, as DNA: TGTGCCAGCAGTGAAGGACGGGGGAGTACTGAAGCTTTCTTT.

The chain couples TRBV6-6 to TRBJ1-2; TRBD1 is a possible D gene (6 bases). Germline V gene data show CDR1 as MNHNY and CDR2 as SVGAGI (reference sequence). V was cut by 5 bases and J by 1 base, with 14 bases left in between. This CDR3 region has 15 residues. This CDR3 reads CASSPHTGSNYGYTF. In nucleotides, the CDR3 is TGTGCCAGCAGTCCTCATACAGGGAGTAACTATGGCTACACCTTC.

The chain joins TRBV28 to TRBJ1-5; D is perhaps TRBD1 (5 bases). Trimming took 6 bases from V and 2 from J, leaving 20 bases between them. Germline values: CDR1 MDHEN, CDR2 SYDVKM. The CDR3 consists of 17 residues. CDR3 region: CASSPPVQGRGNQPQHF. The CDR3 DNA reads as TGTGCCAGCAGCCCCCCCGTCCAGGGAAGAGGCAATCAGCCCCAGCATTTT.

In its sample, this clone was seen once. This rearrangement joins TRBV10-3 to TRBJ2-3; 10 bases match TRBD2. Germline lookup yields CDR1 ENHRY and CDR2 SYGVKD. The CDR3 spans 21 residues. Losses at the gene ends were 0 bases for V and 0 bases for J; bases not matched to a gene: 15. The CDR3 is CAISESKSSASGGLSTDTQYF. The CDR3 coding sequence is TGTGCCATCAGTGAGTCGAAATCGTCGGCTAGCGGGGGCCTTAGCACAGATACGCAGTATTTT.

The rearrangement links TRBV4-2 to TRBJ2-2, with 7 nucleotides matching TRBD2. V trimming: 0 bases; J trimming: 0 bases; junction bases outside the gene matches: 13. The V gene's germline CDR1 is LGHNA and CDR2 YNFKEQ. There are 20 residues in the CDR3. CDR3 DNA sequence: TGTGCCAGCAGCCAAGATCTAGGTCTAGCGGCAGGTACGAACACCGGGGAGCTGTTTTTT. Protein: CASSQDLGLAAGTNTGELFF.

The rearrangement joins TRBV28 to TRBJ2-3, with 9 nucleotides matching TRBD2. This CDR3 comprises 17 residues. Losses at the gene ends were 6 bases for V and 0 bases for J; bases not matched to a gene: 10. Germline V gene data show CDR1 as MDHEN and CDR2 as SYDVKM. The CDR3 protein is CASSKGVAGASTDTQYF. As DNA, the CDR3 is TGTGCCAGCAGCAAGGGGGTAGCGGGAGCTAGCACAGATACGCAGTATTTT.

V and J are TRBV30 and TRBJ2-2, with D uncertain. V dropped 3 bases and J dropped 6 bases, with 5 bases sitting between them. Germline CDR1 is GTSNPN and CDR2 is SVGIG (reference sequence). This CDR3 comprises 11 residues. CDR3 nucleotide sequence: TGTGCCTGGAGCAAATCCGGGGAGCTGTTTTTT. This encodes CAWSKSGELFF. Full variable domain (missing parts from reference TRBV30 and TRBJ2-2): SQTIHQWPATLVQPVGSPLSLECTVEGTSNPNLYWYRQAAGRGLQLLFYSVGIGQISSEVPQNLSASRPQDRQFILSSKKLLLSDSGFYLCAWSKSGELFFGEGSRLTVL.

This clone was seen a single time. This chain joins TRBV11-2 and TRBJ1-1, with D perhaps matching TRBD1 (6 bases). Trimming left V 4 bases short and J 8 bases short, with 23 bases between. Germline V gene data show CDR1 as SGHAT and CDR2 as FQNNGV. There are 16 residues in the CDR3. Written as DNA, the CDR3 is TGTGCCAGCAGCTCCGTCGGGACAAGAACTACCCACGAAGCTTTCTTT. Translating gives CASSSVGTRTTHEAFF.

Many counts were recorded for this clone. V and J are TRBV6-1 and TRBJ2-2; 8 bases agree with TRBD1. The V segment lost 6 bases and the J segment 3 bases; nucleotides outside the gene matches: 6. This CDR3 spans 15 amino acids. Per the germline V gene, CDR1 is MNHNS and CDR2 is SASEGT. The CDR3 reads CASRRQGRYTGELFF. CDR3 in DNA: TGTGCCAGCAGGAGACAGGGGCGGTACACCGGGGAGCTGTTTTTT.

The J gene is TRBJ1-1, the V gene TRBV12-5, with 12 bases identical to TRBD1. The germline gives CDR1 LGHNT, CDR2 FRNRAP. The ends lost 0 bases at V and 6 bases at J; junction bases unmatched: 8. This CDR3 is built from 17 residues. CDR3 bases: TGTGCTAGTGGTTTGGTTCGGACGGGACAGGGGGCCGCTGAAGCTTTCTTT. Amino acids: CASGLVRTGQGAAEAFF.